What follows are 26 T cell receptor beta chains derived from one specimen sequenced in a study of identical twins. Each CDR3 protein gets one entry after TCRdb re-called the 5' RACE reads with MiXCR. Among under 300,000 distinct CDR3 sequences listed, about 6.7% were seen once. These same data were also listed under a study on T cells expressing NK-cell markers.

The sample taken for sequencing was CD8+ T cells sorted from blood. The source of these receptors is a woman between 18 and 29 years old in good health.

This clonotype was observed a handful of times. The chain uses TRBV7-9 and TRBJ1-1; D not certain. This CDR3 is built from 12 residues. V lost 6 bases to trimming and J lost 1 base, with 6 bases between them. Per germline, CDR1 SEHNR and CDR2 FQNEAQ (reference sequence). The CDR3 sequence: CASSTTNTEAFF. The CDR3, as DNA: TGTGCCAGCAGTACAACGAACACTGAAGCTTTCTTT.

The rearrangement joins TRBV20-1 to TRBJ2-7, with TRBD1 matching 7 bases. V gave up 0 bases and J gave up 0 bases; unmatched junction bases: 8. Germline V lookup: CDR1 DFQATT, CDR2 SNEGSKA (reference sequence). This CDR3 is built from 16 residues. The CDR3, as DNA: TGCAGTGCTAGAGATATACAGGGGCGGTTCTCCTACGAGCAGTACTTC. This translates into CSARDIQGRFSYEQYF.

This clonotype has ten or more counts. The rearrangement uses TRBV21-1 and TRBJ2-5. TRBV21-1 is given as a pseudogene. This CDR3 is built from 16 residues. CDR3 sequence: CASSKEPDGVQETQYF. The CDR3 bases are TGTGCCAGCAGCAAAGAGCCAGACGGGGTCCAAGAGACCCAGTACTTC.

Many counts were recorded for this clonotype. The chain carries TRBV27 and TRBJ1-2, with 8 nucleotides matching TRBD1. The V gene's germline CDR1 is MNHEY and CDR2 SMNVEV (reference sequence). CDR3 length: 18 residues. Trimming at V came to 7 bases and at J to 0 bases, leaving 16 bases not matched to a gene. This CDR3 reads CASTSLPGQALANYGYTF. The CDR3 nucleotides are TGTGCCAGCACTTCACTACCGGGACAGGCTCTAGCTAACTATGGCTACACCTTC.

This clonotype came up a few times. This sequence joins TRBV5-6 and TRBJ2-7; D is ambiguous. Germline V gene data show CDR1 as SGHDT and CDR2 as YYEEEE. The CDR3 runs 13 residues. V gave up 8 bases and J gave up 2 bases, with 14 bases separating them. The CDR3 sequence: CARGAGLPYEQYF. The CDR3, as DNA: TGTGCCAGGGGCGCCGGCCTACCCTACGAGCAGTACTTC.

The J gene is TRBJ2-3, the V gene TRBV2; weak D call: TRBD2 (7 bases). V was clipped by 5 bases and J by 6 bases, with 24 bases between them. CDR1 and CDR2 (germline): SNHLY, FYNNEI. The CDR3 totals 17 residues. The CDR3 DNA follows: TGTGCCAGCAGTACAGCTCCCGTGGGGGCGCGGGAGGATACGCAGTATTTT. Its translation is CASSTAPVGAREDTQYF.

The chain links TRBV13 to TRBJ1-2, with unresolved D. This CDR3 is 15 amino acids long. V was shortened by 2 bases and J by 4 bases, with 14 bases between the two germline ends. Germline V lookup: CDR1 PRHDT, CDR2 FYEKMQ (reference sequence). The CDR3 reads CASSLWPPPTYGYTF. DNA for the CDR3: TGTGCCAGCAGCTTATGGCCGCCGCCAACCTATGGCTACACCTTC.

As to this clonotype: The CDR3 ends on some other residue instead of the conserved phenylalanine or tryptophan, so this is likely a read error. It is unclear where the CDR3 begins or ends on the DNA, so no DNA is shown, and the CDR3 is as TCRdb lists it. CDR3 amino acids: CTPQTWTGIY. The chain joins TRBV1 to TRBJ2-7; no check of the table's D call, TRBD1, against the DNA was made. TRBV1 corresponds to a pseudogene. The CDR3 extends over 10 residues, inclusive of both ends.

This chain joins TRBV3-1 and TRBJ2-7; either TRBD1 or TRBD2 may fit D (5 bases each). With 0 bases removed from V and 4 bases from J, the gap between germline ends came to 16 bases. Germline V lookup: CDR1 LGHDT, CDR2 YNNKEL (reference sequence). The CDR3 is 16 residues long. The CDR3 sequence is CASSQDLGWGKYEQYF. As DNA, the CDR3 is TGTGCCAGCAGCCAAGATCTAGGTTGGGGGAAATACGAGCAGTACTTC.

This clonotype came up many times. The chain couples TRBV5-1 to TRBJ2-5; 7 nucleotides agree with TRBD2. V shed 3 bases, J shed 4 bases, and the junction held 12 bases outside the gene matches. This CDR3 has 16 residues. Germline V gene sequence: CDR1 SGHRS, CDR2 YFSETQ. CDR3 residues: CASSYPPAGELETQYF. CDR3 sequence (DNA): TGCGCCAGCAGCTACCCCCCCGCGGGAGAATTAGAGACCCAGTACTTC.

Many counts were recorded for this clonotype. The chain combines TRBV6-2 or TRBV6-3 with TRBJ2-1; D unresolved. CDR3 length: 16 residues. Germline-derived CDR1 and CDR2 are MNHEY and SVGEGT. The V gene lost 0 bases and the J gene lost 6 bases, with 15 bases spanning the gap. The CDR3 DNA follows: TGTGCCAGCAGTTACTCGATACTCGGCGGAAGCAATGAGCAGTTCTTC. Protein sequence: CASSYSILGGSNEQFF.

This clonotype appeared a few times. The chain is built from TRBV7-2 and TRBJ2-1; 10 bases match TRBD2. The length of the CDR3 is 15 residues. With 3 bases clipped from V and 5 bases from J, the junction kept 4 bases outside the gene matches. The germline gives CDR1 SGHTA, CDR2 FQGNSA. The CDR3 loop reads CASSFTSGKHNEQFF. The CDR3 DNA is TGTGCCAGCAGCTTTACTAGCGGGAAACACAATGAGCAGTTCTTC.

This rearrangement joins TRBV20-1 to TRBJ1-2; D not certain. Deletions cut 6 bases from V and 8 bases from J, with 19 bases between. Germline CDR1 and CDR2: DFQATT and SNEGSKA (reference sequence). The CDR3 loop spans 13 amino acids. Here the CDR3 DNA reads TGCAGTGCCCCGCAGACCCCCGAATACGGCTACACCTTC. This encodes CSAPQTPEYGYTF.

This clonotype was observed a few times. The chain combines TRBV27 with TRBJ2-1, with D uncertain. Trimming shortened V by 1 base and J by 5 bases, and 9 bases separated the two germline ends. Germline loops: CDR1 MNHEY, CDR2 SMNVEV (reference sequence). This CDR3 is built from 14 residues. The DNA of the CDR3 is TGTGCCAGCAGTTTATGGGCCCGTCACAATGAGCAGTTCTTC. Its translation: CASSLWARHNEQFF.

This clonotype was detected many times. As DNA, the CDR3 is TGTGCCAGCAGCGGGACTAGCGGGGATACGCAGTATTTT. Translation: CASSGTSGDTQYF. The rearrangement links TRBV9 to TRBJ2-3; 11 positions agree with TRBD2. Trimming took 3 bases from V and 6 from J; bases not matched to a gene: 0. Germline loops: CDR1 SGDLS, CDR2 YYNGEE. The CDR3 has 13 residues.

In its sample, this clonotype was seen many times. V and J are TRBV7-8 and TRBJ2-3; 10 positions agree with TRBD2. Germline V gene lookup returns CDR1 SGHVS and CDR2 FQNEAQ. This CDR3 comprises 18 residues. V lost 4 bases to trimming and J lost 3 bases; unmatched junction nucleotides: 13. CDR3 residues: CASSSPSGGAESTDTQYF. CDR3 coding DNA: TGTGCCAGCAGCTCCCCCAGCGGGGGGGCCGAGTCGACAGATACGCAGTATTTT. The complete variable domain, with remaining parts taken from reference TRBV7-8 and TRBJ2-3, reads GAGVSQSPRYKVAKRGQDVALRCDPISGHVSLFWYQQALGQGPEFLTYFQNEAQLDKSGLPSDRFFAERPEGSVSTLKIQRTQQEDSAVYLCASSSPSGGAESTDTQYFGPGTRLTVL.

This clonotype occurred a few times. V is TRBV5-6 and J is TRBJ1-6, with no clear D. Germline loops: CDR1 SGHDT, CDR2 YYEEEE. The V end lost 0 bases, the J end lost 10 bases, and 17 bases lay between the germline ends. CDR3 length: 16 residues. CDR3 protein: CASSLEGGRSGSPLHF. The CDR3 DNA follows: TGTGCCAGCAGCTTGGAAGGCGGCAGGTCGGGATCACCCCTCCACTTT. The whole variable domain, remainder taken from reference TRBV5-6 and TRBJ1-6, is DAGVTQSPTHLIKTRGQQVTLRCSPKSGHDTVSWYQQALGQGPQFIFQYYEEEERQRGNFPDRFSGHQFPNYSSELNVNALLLGDSALYLCASSLEGGRSGSPLHFGNGTRLTVT.

Here the CDR3 reads CASSKGGDTEAFF. The CDR3 DNA reads as TGTGCCAGCAGCAAAGGAGGGGACACTGAAGCTTTCTTT. The gene calls are TRBV7-9 and TRBJ1-1, with D perhaps TRBD1 (5 bases). Germline assignment: CDR1 SEHNR and CDR2 FQNEAQ (reference sequence). This CDR3 has 13 amino acids. Deletions cut 5 bases from V and 3 bases from J, with 10 bases between.

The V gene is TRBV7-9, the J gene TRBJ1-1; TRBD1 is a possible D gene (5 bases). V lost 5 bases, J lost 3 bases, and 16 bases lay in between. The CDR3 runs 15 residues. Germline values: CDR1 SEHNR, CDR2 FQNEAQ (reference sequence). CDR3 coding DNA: TGTGCCAGCAGCGCGGCCCAGGGAAAGGACACTGAAGCTTTCTTT. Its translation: CASSAAQGKDTEAFF.

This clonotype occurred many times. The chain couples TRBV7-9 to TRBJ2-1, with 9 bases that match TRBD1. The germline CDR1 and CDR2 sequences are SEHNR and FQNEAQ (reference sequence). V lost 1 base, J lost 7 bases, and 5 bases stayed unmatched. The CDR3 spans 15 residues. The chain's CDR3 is CASSLGWDRENEQFF. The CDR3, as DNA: TGTGCCAGCAGCTTAGGATGGGACAGGGAAAATGAGCAGTTCTTC.

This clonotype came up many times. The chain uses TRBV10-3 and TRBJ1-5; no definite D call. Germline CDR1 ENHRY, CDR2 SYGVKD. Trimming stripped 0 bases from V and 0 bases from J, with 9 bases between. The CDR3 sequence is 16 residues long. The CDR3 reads CAISESSGYSNQPQHF. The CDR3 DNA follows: TGTGCCATCAGTGAGTCGTCCGGGTATAGCAATCAGCCCCAGCATTTT.

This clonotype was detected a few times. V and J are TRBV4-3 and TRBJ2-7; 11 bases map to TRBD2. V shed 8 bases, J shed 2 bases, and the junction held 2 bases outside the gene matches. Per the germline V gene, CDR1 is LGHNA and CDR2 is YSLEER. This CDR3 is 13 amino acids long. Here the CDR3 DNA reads TGCGCCAGCGGACTAGCGGGCACCTACGAGCAGTACTTC. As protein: CASGLAGTYEQYF.

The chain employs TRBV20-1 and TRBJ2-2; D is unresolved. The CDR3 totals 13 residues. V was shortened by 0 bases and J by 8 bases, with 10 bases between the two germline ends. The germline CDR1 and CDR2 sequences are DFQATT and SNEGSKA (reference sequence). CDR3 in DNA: TGCAGTGCTAGAGAAGAAGGGATAGGGGAGCTGTTTTTT. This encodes CSAREEGIGELFF.

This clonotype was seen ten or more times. Here the CDR3 DNA reads TGCAGTGCCCTGGACAGGGTTGCAACTAATGAAAAACTGTTTTTT. Protein sequence: CSALDRVATNEKLFF. The rearrangement links TRBV20-1 to TRBJ1-4, with 8 bases identical to TRBD1. This CDR3 contains 15 residues. Germline trimming cut 6 bases from V and 0 bases from J; bases unmatched to any gene: 6. Per the germline V gene, CDR1 is DFQATT and CDR2 is SNEGSKA (reference sequence).

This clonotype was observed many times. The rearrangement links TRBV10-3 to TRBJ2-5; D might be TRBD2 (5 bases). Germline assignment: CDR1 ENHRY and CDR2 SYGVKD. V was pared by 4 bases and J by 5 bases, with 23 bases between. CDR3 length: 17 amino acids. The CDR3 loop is CAISVGRAGSVFETQYF. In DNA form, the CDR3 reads TGTGCCATCAGTGTTGGACGCGCGGGTTCGGTCTTCGAGACCCAGTACTTC.

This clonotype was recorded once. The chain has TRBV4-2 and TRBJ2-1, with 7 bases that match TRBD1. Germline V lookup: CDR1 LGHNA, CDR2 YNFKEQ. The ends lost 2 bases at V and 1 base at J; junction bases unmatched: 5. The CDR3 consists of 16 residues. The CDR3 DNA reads TGTGCCAGCAGCCAACAGACGGGACAGTCCTACAATGAGCAGTTCTTC. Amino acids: CASSQQTGQSYNEQFF.